Sequencing of this T cell receptor (beta chain) was carried out in a study of PD-L1 blockade in urothelial cancer (dated by TCRdb to between 2016 and 2019). Context from the whole study: Every patient began therapy around 2014 and was given atezolizumab 1,200 mg intravenously every 3 weeks. About 90% of the roughly 29 patients were males with bladder-origin urothelial cancer, and about 60% of the roughly 29 reported a prior smoking history. An ECOG performance status of 0 or 1 was recorded for the patients, and 0 to 3 prior chemotherapy regimens had been received by the patients. Blood samples were analyzed at two time points: 3 weeks after treatment start (second dose) and 6 weeks after treatment start. Blood samples gave median yields of around 140,000 T cells and over 80,000 unique TCRs, along with a median clonality of roughly 0.08. Somatic, immune and clinical correlates of response to PD-L1 blockade with atezolizumab in urothelial cancer were the focus of an exploratory multi-omic analysis. TCR sequencing covered pretreatment tumor samples and matched, serially collected peripheral blood taken before and after atezolizumab treatment. Progression-free survival longer than 6 months counted as durable clinical benefit, and TCR features were additionally tested against both progression-free and overall survival. In the same patients who had TCR sequencing, pretreatment tumors also underwent whole exome sequencing and RNA sequencing. Durable clinical benefit was achieved by nine patients but not by the remaining 20. Pretreatment blood TCR-seq was available for about 30 patients, at least one posttreatment blood collection was obtained for 24 patients, and tumor TCR-seq was available for 24 patients. General findings and caveats noted by the study authors: Because of the small sample size (n ≈ 27) and the many exploratory analyses performed, the results are intended to be regarded as hypothesis-generating. A pretreatment peripheral blood TCR clonality below the median was linked to improved progression-free and overall survival. Greater expansion of tumor-associated TCR clones in peripheral blood 3 weeks after the start of treatment was observed in patients with durable benefit (n of about 20, p = 0.022).

The cohort included 29 patients with locally advanced or metastatic urothelial carcinoma who were treated at Memorial Sloan Kettering on a trial protocol. Peripheral blood mononuclear cells were collected pretreatment and during treatment, with between 1 and 8 total time points per patient. The Qiagen DNeasy Blood extraction kit was used to purify genomic DNA from total PBMCs and from tumor samples. PBMCs were collected pretreatment and during treatment, and were isolated and stored as previously described. V is cut by 4 bases and J by 2 bases, and the space between the germline ends is 5 bases. The germline V gene encodes CDR1 SQVTM and CDR2 ANQGSEA. The CDR3 starts with the cysteine, ends with the phenylalanine, and has 11 residues. Only the CDR3 region is kept as DNA, spanning 33 bases read in frame from base 1. A note on this clone: What this receptor recognizes is not known. Base qualities are missing; no much larger clone stands one base away.

Each PCR received spiked-in synthetic TCR analog templates so that absolute template abundance could be estimated from read counts. Using the immunoSEQ assay, TCRbeta CDR3 regions were amplified from genomic DNA with bias-controlled V and J gene primers. Rearranged TCRbeta segments were sequenced at approximately 20X coverage. From the authors' description of their analysis: Clustering was used to correct sequencing errors, and CDR3s were annotated against IMGT to assign V, D and J genes. Downstream analyses used only productive TCRbeta rearrangements and left out out-of-frame or stop-codon sequences. Clonality was computed as one minus Shannon entropy normalized by the log of the number of unique productive sequences. Fisher's exact test with Benjamini-Hochberg correction, at a threshold of adjusted p below 0.01, was used to find clones that differed between time points or between blood and tumor. The table comes from immuneACCESS by way of TCRdb, which keeps in-frame sequences with V and J called. Part of the clones is missing from these tables; in studies checked, under half for an unresolved V gene and the rest for unknown reasons. The DNA gave D and trimming, while V, J and clone size come from that table. For this sample there are about 20,000 clones; 80% to 90% appear just once. The ten largest clones take up roughly 3.5% of the sample.

The chain is made from TRBV29-1 and TRBJ1-1; no D gene call is confident. The specimen was PBMCs, collected around atezolizumab (anti-PD-L1) treatment. The sequence derives from a man aged 45-60 years with urothelial cancer. The sequenced DNA is TGCAGCGTTGTATCCAACACTGAAGCTTTCTTT. Translated, this is CSVVSNTEAFF.